Only one count was recorded for the clone carrying this TCR beta chain. Antigen unknown. This entry belongs to a study of cytomegalovirus exposure and HLA in healthy donors. Sequencing used immunoSEQ multiplex PCR; TCRdb keeps in-frame clones, though not all of them. The sample contains 60,000 to 85,000 clones, roughly 95% of which appear only once. This CDR3 is 13 amino acids long. Germline CDR1 MDHEN, CDR2 SYDVKM. V was shortened by 2 bases and J by 5 bases, with 10 bases between the two germline ends. The study, taken as a whole, reports: The study put under 200 TCR beta chains on its list as cytomegalovirus-associated. TCR sequences were mostly rare, though some public TCRs occurred in many donors.

The sequencing input was PBMCs. This chain joins TRBV28 and TRBJ2-7; D call uncertain. The sequence was collected from a woman between 18 and 30 years old in good health and CMV-seropositive. For the CDR3, the DNA is TGTGCCAGCAGTTTAGGCAGGAAAGACGAGCAGTACTTC. Amino acids: CASSLGRKDEQYF.